The 27 T cell receptor beta chains below all came from one sample that was sequenced in a study of sequential checkpoint blockade in melanoma (dated by TCRdb to about 2019). Library creation used the immunoSEQ multiplex PCR assay. TCRdb holds this immuneACCESS table with in-frame rearrangements only. Some clones are missing; in checked studies, unresolved V genes explain under half, and the rest has no known cause. This sample holds about 8,000 clones; about 60% were observed only once. Approximately 9% of the sample is in the top ten clones. Explained via the paper, the treatment or condition label denotes: randomized to nivolumab then ipilimumab (arm A) or the reverse (arm B). The sequenced sample was CD8+ T cells sorted from blood (inferred from file names), obtained from a patient given nivolumab and ipilimumab in sequence. The source is a human donor with melanoma.

The chain couples TRBV29-1 to TRBJ2-7; 7 bases fit TRBD1. The V gene end was trimmed by 3 bases and the J gene end by 2 bases; junction bases not matched to a gene: 4. This CDR3 contains 13 residues. Germline CDR1 SQVTM, CDR2 ANQGSEA. The CDR3 coding sequence is TGCAGCGTTGAGACAGGGACCCCCTACGAGCAGTACTTC. This sequence encodes CSVETGTPYEQYF.

The V call is TRBV6-6, the J call TRBJ1-4, with 7 bases matching TRBD1. Unmatched junction bases numbered 7, after V lost 6 bases and J lost 3 bases. The CDR3 is 15 residues long. The germline V gene encodes CDR1 MNHNY and CDR2 SVGAGI (reference sequence). CDR3 residues: CASSPEGASNEKLFF. Written as DNA, the CDR3 is TGTGCCAGCAGCCCCGAGGGGGCTTCTAATGAAAAACTGTTTTTT.

The V call is TRBV4-1, the J call TRBJ2-7; possible D gene TRBD2, 6 bases. Germline V gives CDR1 MGHRA, CDR2 YSYEKL. Trimming left V 4 bases short and J 3 bases short, with 16 bases between. This CDR3 has 15 residues. The CDR3 region is CASSLVLGGIYEQYF. The CDR3 nucleotides are TGCGCCAGCAGCCTGGTTTTGGGAGGAATCTACGAGCAGTACTTC.

The rearrangement uses TRBV15 and TRBJ2-7, with a weak D call TRBD2 (5 bases). This CDR3 region has 13 residues. Per the germline V gene, CDR1 is LNHNV and CDR2 is YYDKDF (reference sequence). V gave up 1 base and J gave up 6 bases, with 10 bases separating them. CDR3 sequence (DNA): TGTGCCACCAGCAGAGGACCGGGGAGCGAGCAGTACTTC. Protein product: CATSRGPGSEQYF.

This clone came up once. The chain joins TRBV2 to TRBJ1-2; TRBD1 is a possible D gene (5 bases). V was trimmed by 2 bases and J by 4 bases, leaving 14 bases between them. The CDR3 is 15 residues long. Germline V gene lookup returns CDR1 SNHLY and CDR2 FYNNEI. The CDR3 DNA reads TGTGCCAGCAGTGAACTAGGGGCAGGCATCTATGGCTACACCTTC. Translated: CASSELGAGIYGYTF.

The CDR3 is CASSYSGHEQYF. The CDR3 DNA reads TGTGCCAGCAGTTACTCTGGGCACGAGCAGTACTTC. J is TRBJ2-7 and V is TRBV6-5; D ambiguous. The germline CDR1 and CDR2 sequences are MNHEY and SVGAGI. There are 12 residues in the CDR3. Trimming took 0 bases from V and 5 from J, leaving 5 bases between them.

This chain uses TRBV19 with TRBJ2-7; 9 nucleotides match TRBD1. J was trimmed by 5 bases and V by 9 bases; bases with no gene match: 11. The CDR3 consists of 14 residues. The germline V gene has CDR1 LNHDA and CDR2 SQIVND (reference sequence). The CDR3, as DNA: TGTGCCAGCCGGGGCGGGACAGGGAAAAACGAGCAGTACTTC. This codes for CASRGGTGKNEQYF.

The chain combines TRBV9 with TRBJ2-7, with TRBD2 matching 7 bases. CDR1 is SGDLS, CDR2 YYNGEE, per germline. The length of the CDR3 is 14 residues. V shed 0 bases, J shed 0 bases, and the junction held 0 bases outside the gene matches. The CDR3 region has the DNA TGTGCCAGCAGCGTAGGGGACTACTCCTACGAGCAGTACTTC. Its protein product is CASSVGDYSYEQYF.

The chain uses TRBV27 and TRBJ2-7; TRBD2 matches at 9 bases. V shed 6 bases and J 1 base; nucleotides not matched to a gene: 13. CDR3 length equals 17 residues. From germline, CDR1 is MNHEY and CDR2 SMNVEV (reference sequence). For the CDR3, the DNA is TGTGCCAGCAGGGACTTCGGGGGCGGGAGGGGGTCCTACGAGCAGTACTTC. Translating gives CASRDFGGGRGSYEQYF.

The chain has TRBV5-1 and TRBJ1-5, with D possibly being TRBD1 (5 bases). There are 15 residues in the CDR3. V gave up 3 bases and J gave up 5 bases, with 15 bases separating them. Per the germline V gene, CDR1 is SGHRS and CDR2 is YFSETQ. CDR3 residues: CASSSGLDEYQPQHF. The CDR3 DNA reads TGCGCCAGCAGCTCGGGACTGGATGAGTATCAGCCCCAGCATTTT.

V gene TRBV5-1 combines with J gene TRBJ1-1; TRBD1 matches 9 bases. This CDR3 region has 15 residues. The germline gives CDR1 SGHRS, CDR2 YFSETQ. V lost 4 bases, J lost 0 bases, and 4 bases stayed unmatched. CDR3 sequence (DNA): TGCGCCAGCAGCCGGACAGGGGTCATGAACACTGAAGCTTTCTTT. Translation: CASSRTGVMNTEAFF.

The rearrangement joins TRBV6-6 to TRBJ1-4, with D maybe TRBD1 (6 bases). CDR3 length: 14 residues. Trimming took 2 bases from V and 8 from J, leaving 12 bases between them. CDR1 and CDR2 (germline): MNHNY, SVGAGI (reference sequence). The CDR3 DNA reads as TGTGCCAGCAGTTACCCACAGGGAGGGGAAAAACTGTTTTTT. This encodes CASSYPQGGEKLFF.

The rearrangement links TRBV7-2 to TRBJ1-4; the D is unclear. From germline, CDR1 is SGHTA and CDR2 FQGNSA. Trimming removed 5 bases at V and 4 bases at J, with 17 bases between. The CDR3 runs to 16 residues. The CDR3 protein is CASSEPQEGFNEKLFF. The CDR3 DNA sequence: TGTGCCAGCAGCGAACCCCAGGAGGGTTTTAATGAAAAACTGTTTTTT. Drawing the rest from reference TRBV7-2 and TRBJ1-4, the complete variable domain is GAGVSQSPSNKVTEKGKDVELRCDPISGHTALYWYRQSLGQGLEFLIYFQGNSAPDKSGLPSDRFSAERTGGSVSTLTIQRTQQEDSAVYLCASSEPQEGFNEKLFFGSGTQLSVL.

This clone was counted a few times. J is TRBJ2-7 and V is TRBV7-2; D may be TRBD2 (6 bases). The germline CDR1 and CDR2 sequences are SGHTA and FQGNSA. CDR3 length equals 15 residues. Trimming stripped 3 bases from V and 0 bases from J, with 12 bases between. CDR3 nucleotides: TGTGCCAGCAGCTTTGGCGGGGCGAGCTCCTACGAGCAGTACTTC. Residues: CASSFGGASSYEQYF.

The V call is TRBV2, the J call TRBJ1-1; weak D call: TRBD1 (6 bases). CDR3 size: 15 residues. V was cut by 6 bases and J by 0 bases, with 14 bases left in between. CDR1 and CDR2 from the germline V gene are SNHLY and FYNNEI. CDR3 DNA sequence: TGTGCCAGCAGGGGGACAAAGACTCTGAACACTGAAGCTTTCTTT. Amino acid sequence: CASRGTKTLNTEAFF.

This clone was counted a few times. CDR3 residues: CASSLGPGQTYEQYF. Written as DNA, the CDR3 is TGTGCCAGCAGCTTAGGCCCGGGACAGACCTACGAGCAGTACTTC. The chain has TRBV7-2 and TRBJ2-7, with 7 nucleotides matching TRBD1. Germline V gives CDR1 SGHTA, CDR2 FQGNSA. The CDR3 is 15 residues long. Trimming removed 1 base from V and 2 bases from J; junction bases left unmatched: 5.

The chain carries TRBV10-2 and TRBJ2-7; TRBD1 is a possible D gene (6 bases). CDR3 size: 10 residues. V was cut by 7 bases and J by 7 bases, with 8 bases left in between. Germline V CDR1 and CDR2: WSHSY, SAAADI. This CDR3 is CASIGQEQYF. In DNA form, the CDR3 reads TGCGCCAGCATCGGACAGGAGCAGTACTTC.

This clone appeared a single time. This chain connects TRBV4-2 to TRBJ2-5; maybe TRBD2 (6 bases). The J call may be incorrect, as the DNA end agrees better with TRBJ2-7. CDR1 is LGHNA, CDR2 YNFKEQ, per germline. The CDR3 consists of 18 residues. In DNA, the CDR3 is TGTGCCAGCAGCCAAGAGAGGGCGGGACTTCGGGGGACCTACGAGCAGTACTTC. Translating gives CASSQERAGLRGTYEQYF.

The chain joins TRBV7-9 to TRBJ1-2, with a weak D call TRBD1 (6 bases). CDR3 length: 14 residues. Germline CDR1 is SEHNR and CDR2 is FQNEAQ (reference sequence). V shed 5 bases and J shed 4 bases, with 14 bases lying between them. CDR3 coding DNA: TGTGCCAGCAGCCCTCTTACAGGGTCCTATGGCTACACCTTC. This translates into CASSPLTGSYGYTF.

The rearrangement links TRBV10-3 to TRBJ2-1; D may be TRBD1 (8 bases). CDR3 length: 16 amino acids. V dropped 4 bases and J dropped 5 bases, with 18 bases sitting between them. Germline CDR1 ENHRY, CDR2 SYGVKD. CDR3 amino acids: CAISGPTGAGDNEQFF. The CDR3 DNA sequence: TGTGCCATCAGTGGACCGACAGGGGCGGGGGACAATGAGCAGTTCTTC.

This chain links TRBV29-1 with TRBJ2-7; 7 nucleotides match TRBD1. From germline, CDR1 is SQVTM and CDR2 ANQGSEA. The junction had 17 bases not matched to a gene; V was cut back by 6 bases and J by 6 bases. This CDR3 contains 15 residues. The CDR3 loop is CSVEITWDSGPEQYF. In nucleotides, the CDR3 is TGCAGCGTGGAGATAACATGGGACAGTGGACCCGAGCAGTACTTC.

The rearrangement joins TRBV27 to TRBJ2-1; D is unresolved. Germline V lookup: CDR1 MNHEY, CDR2 SMNVEV (reference sequence). The CDR3 is 16 amino acids. Trimming took off 0 bases at V and 2 bases at J, with 11 bases between the two ends. For the CDR3, the DNA is TGTGCCAGCAGTTTATCACCACAGCTGACCTACAATGAGCAGTTCTTC. It translates to CASSLSPQLTYNEQFF.

This chain uses TRBV5-4 with TRBJ1-2; perhaps TRBD1 as D (5 bases). The CDR3 is 13 residues long. Per germline, CDR1 SGHNT and CDR2 YYREEE (reference sequence). Trimming pared 1 base from V and 4 bases from J, leaving 8 bases between. The DNA of the CDR3 is TGTGCCAGCAGCTTGAGGGGCGGCTATGGCTACACCTTC. Its protein is CASSLRGGYGYTF.

This chain connects TRBV4-1 to TRBJ1-5, with 7 bases that match TRBD1. This CDR3 has 14 residues. CDR1 and CDR2 (germline): MGHRA, YSYEKL. Trimming at V came to 5 bases and at J to 5 bases, leaving 6 bases not matched to a gene. CDR3 amino acids: CASSTGQEYQPQHF. The CDR3 DNA follows: TGCGCCAGCAGCACAGGACAGGAATATCAGCCCCAGCATTTT.

This chain uses TRBV19 with TRBJ2-3, with 9 bases identical to TRBD1. Germline V gene sequence: CDR1 LNHDA, CDR2 SQIVND (reference sequence). With 5 bases clipped from V and 3 bases from J, the junction kept 6 bases outside the gene matches. This CDR3 region has 15 residues. Written as DNA, the CDR3 is TGTGCCAGTAGTTCACACAGGGGGCTGACAGATACGCAGTATTTT. It codes for CASSSHRGLTDTQYF.

This rearrangement joins TRBV28 to TRBJ2-7, with TRBD2 matching 7 bases. Germline lookup yields CDR1 MDHEN and CDR2 SYDVKM. Trimming cost V 7 bases and J 0 bases; bases outside gene matches: 9. This CDR3 spans 15 amino acids. The CDR3 bases are TGTGCCAGCACTCTAAGCGGGACGACCTCCTACGAGCAGTACTTC. This translates into CASTLSGTTSYEQYF. Full variable domain (outside the CDR3, taken from reference TRBV28 and TRBJ2-7): DVKVTQSSRYLVKRTGEKVFLECVQDMDHENMFWYRQDPGLGLRLIYFSYDVKMKEKGDIPEGYSVSREKKERFSLILESASTNQTSMYLCASTLSGTTSYEQYFGPGTRLTVT.

This rearrangement joins TRBV14 to TRBJ1-4; D possibly corresponds to TRBD1 (6 bases). Germline values: CDR1 SGHDN, CDR2 FVKESK. Between the trimmed V and J ends, which lost 4 bases and 7 bases, there was a span of 16 bases. This CDR3 contains 15 residues. CDR3 loop: CASSLYAGGGEKLFF. The CDR3 DNA is TGTGCCAGCAGCCTCTACGCGGGAGGGGGTGAAAAACTGTTTTTT.